The present TCR beta chain was sequenced within a study of blood T cell repertoires in COVID-19. For the study at large: The origin of the acute and convalescent COVID-19 samples was the United States, Italy and Spain. T cells, B-cell-depleted T cells, or PBMCs supplied cDNA or gDNA.

Authors' analysis steps: Amplifying reference gene primers gave estimates of nucleated cell counts. Measured with immunoSEQ multiplex PCR; TCRdb has only the in-frame clones, and not every one. The DNA was the basis for D and trimming; V, J and clone size are from that table. The sample yields 60,000 to 70,000 clones, 80% to 90% seen once. The CDR3 runs 14 residues. The V end lost 6 bases, the J end lost 1 base, and 9 bases lay between the germline ends. Germline values: CDR1 MNHEY, CDR2 SMNVEV (reference sequence). Specimen: peripheral blood. This chain uses TRBV27 with TRBJ2-2; D perhaps matches TRBD2 (5 bases). The sequence derives from a woman over 75 with active COVID-19. DNA for the CDR3: TGTGCCAGCAGGCGCGGGCGGAACACCGGGGAGCTGTTTTTT. This gives the protein CASRRGRNTGELFF.